The subject of this entry is one T cell receptor (beta chain). Its antigen is not identified. In the original processing: There were no quality scores in the junction-only immunoSEQ sequences, so filtering differed. Clones were sequenced by immunoSEQ multiplex PCR, and TCRdb holds only the in-frame ones, with some missing. That table furnishes V, J and clone size, whereas the DNA furnished D and trimming. The sample gives roughly 520,000 clones, more than 95% of which show up once; about 0.068% is in the top ten. The sample belongs to a study of shared clonotypes between healthy human individuals. About the research overall: Each donor's CD8 memory used one plate, CD8 naive two, each CD4 subset three. Whole-study results and caveats: Represented diversity (both genetic and exposure-history) was limited by the small number of donors.

CD45RA+ naive and CD45RA-negative memory subsets were separated from CD4+ cells. This receptor was obtained from a young woman in good health. The sample consisted of naive CD4+ T cells sorted from blood. Subset meaning: CD45RA+ positively selected.

CDR3 region: CASSSGLDRGRYEQYF. CDR3 in DNA: TGCGCCAGCAGCTCGGGACTGGACAGGGGGCGATACGAGCAGTACTTC. The J gene is TRBJ2-7, the V gene TRBV5-1; 11 bases agree with TRBD1. The germline V gene encodes CDR1 SGHRS and CDR2 YFSETQ. The CDR3 runs 16 residues. V lost 3 bases to trimming and J lost 4 bases; unmatched junction nucleotides: 9. The full variable domain, rest sourced from reference TRBV5-1 and TRBJ2-7, is KAGVTQTPRYLIKTRGQQVTLSCSPISGHRSVSWYQQTPGQGLQFLFEYFSETQRNKGNFPGRFSGRQFSNSRSEMNVSTLELGDSALYLCASSSGLDRGRYEQYFGPGTRLTVT.